What follows is one T cell receptor (beta chain) and its context. Germline V gives CDR1 LNHDA, CDR2 SQIVND (reference sequence). V was shortened by 5 bases and J by 0 bases, with 19 bases between the two germline ends. The CDR3 runs to 17 residues. The data belong to a study of long-term antiretroviral therapy in people with HIV. The assay used was immunoSEQ (version v3.0), run at survey level. The method was immunoSEQ multiplex PCR; TCRdb's version includes in-frame clones alone and lacks a portion of them. Of tens of thousands of clones listed, 92% are singletons. The sequence came from a woman aged 45-60 years with HIV. The chain links TRBV19 to TRBJ1-2; no reliable D call. The source was unsorted PBMCs, collected 4.4 years after starting antiretroviral therapy. CDR3 residues: CASSVGSLKKANYGYTF. For the CDR3, the DNA is TGTGCCAGTAGTGTGGGGTCTCTAAAGAAGGCTAACTATGGCTACACCTTC.